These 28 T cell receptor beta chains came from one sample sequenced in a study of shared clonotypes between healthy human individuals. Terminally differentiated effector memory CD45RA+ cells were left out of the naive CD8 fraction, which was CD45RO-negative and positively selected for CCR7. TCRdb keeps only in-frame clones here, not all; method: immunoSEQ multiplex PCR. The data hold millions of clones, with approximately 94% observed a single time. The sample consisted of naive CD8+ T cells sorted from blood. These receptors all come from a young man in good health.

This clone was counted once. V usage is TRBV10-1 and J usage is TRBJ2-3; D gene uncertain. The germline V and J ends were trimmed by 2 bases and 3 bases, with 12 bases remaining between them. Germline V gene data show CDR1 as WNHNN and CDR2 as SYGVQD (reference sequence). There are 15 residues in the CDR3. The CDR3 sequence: CASSELGSLTDTQYF. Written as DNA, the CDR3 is TGCGCCAGCAGTGAGCTTGGTAGCCTAACAGATACGCAGTATTTT.

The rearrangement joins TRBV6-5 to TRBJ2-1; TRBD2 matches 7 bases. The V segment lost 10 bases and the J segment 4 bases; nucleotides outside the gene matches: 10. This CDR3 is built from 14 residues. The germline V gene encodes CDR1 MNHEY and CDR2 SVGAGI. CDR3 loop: CATTGGSRYNEQFF. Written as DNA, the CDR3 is TGTGCCACCACGGGCGGGAGTCGGTACAATGAGCAGTTCTTC.

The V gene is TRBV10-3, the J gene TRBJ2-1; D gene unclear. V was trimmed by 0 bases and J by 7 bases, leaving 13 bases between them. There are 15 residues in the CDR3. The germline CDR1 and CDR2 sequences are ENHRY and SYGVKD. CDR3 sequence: CAISESNSLRNEQFF. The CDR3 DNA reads TGTGCCATCAGTGAGTCGAATTCCCTCAGGAATGAGCAGTTCTTC.

CDR3 sequence (DNA): TGTGCCAGCAGCGCGACCGGGACCGGCACCTACGAGCAGTACTTC. This translates into CASSATGTGTYEQYF. The chain recombines TRBV5-4 with TRBJ2-7, with D possibly being TRBD1 or TRBD2 (5 bases each). The V gene lost 4 bases and the J gene lost 2 bases, with 16 bases spanning the gap. The CDR3 contains 15 residues. Per germline, CDR1 SGHNT and CDR2 YYREEE (reference sequence).

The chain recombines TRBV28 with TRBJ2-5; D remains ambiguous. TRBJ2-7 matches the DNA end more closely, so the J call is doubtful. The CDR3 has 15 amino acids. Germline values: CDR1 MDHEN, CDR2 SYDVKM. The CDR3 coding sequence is TGTGCCAGCAGGTCTCCCCTTCGGCTACCTTACGAGCAGTACTTC. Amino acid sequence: CASRSPLRLPYEQYF.

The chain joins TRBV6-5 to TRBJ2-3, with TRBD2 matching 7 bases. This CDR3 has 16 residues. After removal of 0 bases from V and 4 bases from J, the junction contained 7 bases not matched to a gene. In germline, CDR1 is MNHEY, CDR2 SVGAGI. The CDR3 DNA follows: TGTGCCAGCAGTTACTCCTCTAGCGGTATTTCAGATACGCAGTATTTT. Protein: CASSYSSSGISDTQYF.

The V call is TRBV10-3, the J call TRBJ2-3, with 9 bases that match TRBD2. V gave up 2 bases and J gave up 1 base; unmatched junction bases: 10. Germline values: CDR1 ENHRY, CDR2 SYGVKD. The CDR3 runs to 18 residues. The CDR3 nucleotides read TGTGCCATCAGTGAGGGACTAGCGATACTAGGGGGCACAGATACGCAGTATTTT. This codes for CAISEGLAILGGTDTQYF.

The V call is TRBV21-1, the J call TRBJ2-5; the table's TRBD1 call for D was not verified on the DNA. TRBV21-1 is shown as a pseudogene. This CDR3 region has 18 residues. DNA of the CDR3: TGTGCCAGCAGCGAGAAAATCTTTGACAGGGGATTAGGGGAGACCCAGTACTTC. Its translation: CASSEKIFDRGLGETQYF.

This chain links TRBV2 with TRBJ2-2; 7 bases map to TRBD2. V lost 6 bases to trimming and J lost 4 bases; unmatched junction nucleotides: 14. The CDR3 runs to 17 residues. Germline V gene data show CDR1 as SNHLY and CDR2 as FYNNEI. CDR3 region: CASRLAKGEGGTGELFF. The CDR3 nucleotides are TGTGCCAGCAGACTAGCGAAAGGCGAGGGAGGCACCGGGGAGCTGTTTTTT.

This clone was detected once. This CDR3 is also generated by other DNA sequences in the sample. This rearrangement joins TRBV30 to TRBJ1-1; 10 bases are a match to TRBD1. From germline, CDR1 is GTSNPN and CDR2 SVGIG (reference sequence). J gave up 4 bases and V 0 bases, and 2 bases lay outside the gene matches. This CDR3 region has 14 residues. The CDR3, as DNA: TGTGCCTGGAGTGTGGGACAGGGGTCCACTGAAGCTTTCTTT. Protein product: CAWSVGQGSTEAFF.

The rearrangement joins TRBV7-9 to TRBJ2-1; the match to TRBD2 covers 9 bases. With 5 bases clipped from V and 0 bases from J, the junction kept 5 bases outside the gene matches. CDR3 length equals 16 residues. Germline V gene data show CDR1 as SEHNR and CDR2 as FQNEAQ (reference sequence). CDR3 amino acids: CASSATSGFSYNEQFF. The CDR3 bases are TGTGCCAGCAGCGCGACTAGCGGATTCTCCTACAATGAGCAGTTCTTC.

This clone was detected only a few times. CDR3 in amino acids: CASSFGGQGSTEAFF. The CDR3 DNA reads TGTGCCAGCAGCTTCGGGGGACAGGGGAGCACTGAAGCTTTCTTT. The chain joins TRBV13 to TRBJ1-1; 10 bases agree with TRBD1. Losses at the gene ends were 3 bases for V and 4 bases for J; bases not matched to a gene: 5. The CDR3 contains 15 residues. The germline V gene has CDR1 PRHDT and CDR2 FYEKMQ (reference sequence).

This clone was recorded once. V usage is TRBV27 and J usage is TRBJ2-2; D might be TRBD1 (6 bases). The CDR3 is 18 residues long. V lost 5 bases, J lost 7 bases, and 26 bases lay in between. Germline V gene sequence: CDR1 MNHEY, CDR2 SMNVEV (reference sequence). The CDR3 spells CASSPQSVQGSPGGELFF. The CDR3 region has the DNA TGTGCCAGCAGTCCGCAGTCGGTCCAGGGGTCCCCGGGCGGGGAGCTGTTTTTT.

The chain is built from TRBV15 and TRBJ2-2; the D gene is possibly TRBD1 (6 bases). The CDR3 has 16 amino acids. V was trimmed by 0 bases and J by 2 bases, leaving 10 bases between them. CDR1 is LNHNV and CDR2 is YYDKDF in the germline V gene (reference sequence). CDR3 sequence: CATSRDDRSNTGELFF. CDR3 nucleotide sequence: TGTGCCACCAGCAGAGATGACAGGAGTAACACCGGGGAGCTGTTTTTT.

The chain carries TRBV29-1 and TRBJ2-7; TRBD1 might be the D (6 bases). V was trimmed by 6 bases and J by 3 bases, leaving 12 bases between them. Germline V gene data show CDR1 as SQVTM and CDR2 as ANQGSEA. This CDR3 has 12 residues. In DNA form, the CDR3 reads TGCAGCGTGAGGACAGAGGGCTACGAGCAGTACTTC. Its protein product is CSVRTEGYEQYF.

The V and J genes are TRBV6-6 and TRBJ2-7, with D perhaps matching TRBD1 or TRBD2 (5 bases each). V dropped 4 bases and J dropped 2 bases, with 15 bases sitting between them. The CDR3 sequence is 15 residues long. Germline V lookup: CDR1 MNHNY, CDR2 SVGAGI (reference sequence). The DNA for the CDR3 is TGTGCCAGCAGTTTACCGGGACCAGGACCCTACGAGCAGTACTTC. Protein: CASSLPGPGPYEQYF.

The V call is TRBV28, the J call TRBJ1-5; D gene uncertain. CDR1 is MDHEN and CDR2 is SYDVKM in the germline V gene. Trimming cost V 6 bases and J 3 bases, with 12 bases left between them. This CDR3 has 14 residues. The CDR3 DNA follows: TGTGCCAGCAGCTCCCTGGTGGACAATCAGCCCCAGCATTTT. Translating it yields CASSSLVDNQPQHF.

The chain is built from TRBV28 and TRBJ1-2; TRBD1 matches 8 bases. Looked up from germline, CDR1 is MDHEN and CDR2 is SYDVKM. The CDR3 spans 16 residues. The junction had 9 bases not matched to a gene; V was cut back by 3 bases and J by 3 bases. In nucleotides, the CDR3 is TGTGCCAGCAGTTTCTTGAGGACAGGGTGGGACTATGGCTACACCTTC. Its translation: CASSFLRTGWDYGYTF.

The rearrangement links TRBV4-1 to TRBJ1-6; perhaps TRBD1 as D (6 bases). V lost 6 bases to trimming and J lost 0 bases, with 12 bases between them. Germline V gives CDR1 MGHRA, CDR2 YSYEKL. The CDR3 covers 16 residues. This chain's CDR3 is CASRPTGSSYNSPLHF. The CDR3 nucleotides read TGCGCCAGCAGACCGACAGGAAGCTCCTATAATTCACCCCTCCACTTT.

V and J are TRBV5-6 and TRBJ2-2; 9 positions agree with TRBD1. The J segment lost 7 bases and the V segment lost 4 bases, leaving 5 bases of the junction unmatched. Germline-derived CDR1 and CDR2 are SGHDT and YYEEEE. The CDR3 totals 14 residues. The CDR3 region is CASSLQGAGGELFF. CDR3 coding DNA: TGTGCCAGCAGCCTACAGGGGGCGGGCGGGGAGCTGTTTTTT.

The CDR3: CAWDGADGNEKLFF. DNA of the CDR3: TGTGCCTGGGACGGAGCGGACGGTAATGAAAAACTGTTTTTT. This chain uses TRBV30 with TRBJ1-4; D ambiguous. V lost 5 bases and J 4 bases, leaving 14 bases between the germline ends. The CDR3 covers 14 residues. Germline loops: CDR1 GTSNPN, CDR2 SVGIG (reference sequence).

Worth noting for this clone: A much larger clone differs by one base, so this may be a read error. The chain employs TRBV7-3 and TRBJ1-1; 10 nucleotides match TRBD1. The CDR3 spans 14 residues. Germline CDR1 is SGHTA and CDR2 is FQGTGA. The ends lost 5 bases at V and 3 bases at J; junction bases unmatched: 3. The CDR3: CASSATGGYTEAFF. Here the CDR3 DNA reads TGTGCCAGCAGCGCGACAGGGGGCTACACTGAAGCTTTCTTT. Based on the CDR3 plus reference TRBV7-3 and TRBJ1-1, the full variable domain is GAGVSQTPSNKVTEKGKYVELRCDPISGHTALYWYRQSLGQGPEFLIYFQGTGAADDSGLPNDRFFAVRPEGSVSTLKIQRTERGDSAVYLCASSATGGYTEAFFGQGTRLTVV.

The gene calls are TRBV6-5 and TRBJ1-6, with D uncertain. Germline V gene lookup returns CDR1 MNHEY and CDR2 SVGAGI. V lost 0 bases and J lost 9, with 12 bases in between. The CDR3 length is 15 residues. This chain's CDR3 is CASSYSGDELSPLHF. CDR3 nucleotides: TGTGCCAGCAGTTACTCCGGGGATGAGCTTTCACCCCTCCACTTT.

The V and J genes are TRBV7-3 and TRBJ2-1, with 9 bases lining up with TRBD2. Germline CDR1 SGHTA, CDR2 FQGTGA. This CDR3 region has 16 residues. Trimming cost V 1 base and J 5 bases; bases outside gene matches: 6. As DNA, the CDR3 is TGTGCCAGCAGCTTAATGGGACTAGCAATAAACAATGAGCAGTTCTTC. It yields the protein CASSLMGLAINNEQFF. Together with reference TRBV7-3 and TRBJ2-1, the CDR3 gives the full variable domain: GAGVSQTPSNKVTEKGKYVELRCDPISGHTALYWYRQSLGQGPEFLIYFQGTGAADDSGLPNDRFFAVRPEGSVSTLKIQRTERGDSAVYLCASSLMGLAINNEQFFGPGTRLTVL.

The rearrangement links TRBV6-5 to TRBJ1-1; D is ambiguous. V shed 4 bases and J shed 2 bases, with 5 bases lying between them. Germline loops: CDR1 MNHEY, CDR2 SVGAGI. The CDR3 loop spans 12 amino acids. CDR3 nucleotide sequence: TGTGCCAGCAGTTCATTTAACACTGAAGCTTTCTTT. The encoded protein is CASSSFNTEAFF.

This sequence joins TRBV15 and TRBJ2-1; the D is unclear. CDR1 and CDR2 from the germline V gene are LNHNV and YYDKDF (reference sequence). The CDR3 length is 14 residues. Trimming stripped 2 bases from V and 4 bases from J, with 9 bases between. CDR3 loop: CATSRRTAYNEQFF. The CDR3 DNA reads TGTGCCACCAGCAGAAGAACAGCGTACAATGAGCAGTTCTTC.

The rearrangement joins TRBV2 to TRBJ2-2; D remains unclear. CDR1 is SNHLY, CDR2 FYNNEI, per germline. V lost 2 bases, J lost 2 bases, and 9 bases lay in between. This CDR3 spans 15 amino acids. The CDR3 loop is CASSETGTNTGELFF. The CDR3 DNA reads TGTGCCAGCAGTGAAACTGGTACTAACACCGGGGAGCTGTTTTTT.

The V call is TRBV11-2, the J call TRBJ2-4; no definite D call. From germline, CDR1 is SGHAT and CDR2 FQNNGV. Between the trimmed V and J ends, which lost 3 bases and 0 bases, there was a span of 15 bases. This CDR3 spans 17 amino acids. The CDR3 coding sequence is TGTGCCAGCAGCTTTCGGTTCTTTGGCCGAGCCAAAAACATTCAGTACTTC. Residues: CASSFRFFGRAKNIQYF.